These 21 T cell receptor beta chains originate from one sample sequenced in a study of blood T cell repertoires in COVID-19. Measured with immunoSEQ multiplex PCR; TCRdb has only the in-frame clones, and not every one. Among 290,000 or so clones listed, 80% to 95% were seen once. Sequencing was carried out using peripheral blood. These receptors originate from a woman aged 30 to 39 with COVID-19, enrolled during active disease.

CDR3: CASSPRGGVSYEQYF. The CDR3 bases are TGTGCCAGCTCACCACGGGGCGGGGTCTCCTACGAGCAGTACTTC. The chain has TRBV18 and TRBJ2-7; TRBD2 is a possible D gene (6 bases). This CDR3 comprises 15 residues. The germline V and J ends were trimmed by 1 base and 0 bases, with 10 bases remaining between them. CDR1 and CDR2 from the germline V gene are KGHSH and LQKENI.

The chain is built from TRBV3-1 (or the pseudogene TRBV3-2) and TRBJ2-3, with TRBD2 matching over 12 bases. With 0 bases clipped from V and 6 bases from J, the junction kept 7 bases outside the gene matches. The length of the CDR3 is 17 residues. Per the germline V gene, CDR1 is LGHDT and CDR2 is YNNKEL (reference sequence). The CDR3 is CASSQERTSGASDTQYF. For the CDR3, the DNA is TGTGCCAGCAGCCAAGAGAGGACTAGCGGGGCCTCGGATACGCAGTATTTT.

This chain uses TRBV7-9 with TRBJ2-1; 15 bases are shared with TRBD2. Germline V gene lookup returns CDR1 SEHNR and CDR2 FQNEAQ (reference sequence). This CDR3 comprises 19 residues. Unmatched junction bases numbered 9, after V lost 6 bases and J lost 0 bases. CDR3 sequence: CASSPGTSGRSSSYNEQFF. The CDR3 DNA is TGTGCCAGCAGTCCCGGGACTAGCGGGAGGTCGAGCTCCTACAATGAGCAGTTCTTC.

V gene TRBV6-4 combines with J gene TRBJ1-1; a possible D gene is TRBD1 (6 bases). The CDR3 totals 13 residues. Germline V lookup: CDR1 MRHNA, CDR2 SNTAGT. Trimming took 4 bases from V and 8 from J, leaving 14 bases between them. The CDR3 nucleotides are TGTGCCAGCAGTGCTCGCCTTGGGACAGAAGCTTTCTTT. This sequence encodes CASSARLGTEAFF.

The chain links TRBV7-9 to TRBJ2-2, with TRBD2 matching 7 bases. The CDR3 spans 18 residues. With V trimmed by 5 bases and J by 5 bases, 17 bases remained unmatched. Germline V gene lookup returns CDR1 SEHNR and CDR2 FQNEAQ (reference sequence). CDR3 sequence: CASSPPPDLRERTGELFF. The CDR3 coding sequence is TGTGCCAGCAGCCCTCCACCAGATTTGCGGGAGCGAACCGGGGAGCTGTTTTTT. The complete variable domain, with remaining parts taken from reference TRBV7-9 and TRBJ2-2, reads DTGVSQNPRHKITKRGQNVTFRCDPISEHNRLYWYRQTLGQGPEFLTYFQNEAQLEKSRLLSDRFSAERPKGSFSTLEIQRTEQGDSAMYLCASSPPPDLRERTGELFFGEGSRLTVL.

The chain employs TRBV7-9 and TRBJ1-2; 10 bases match TRBD1. The V gene's germline CDR1 is SEHNR and CDR2 FQNEAQ (reference sequence). V dropped 5 bases and J dropped 7; count of bases not matched to a gene: 7. This CDR3 region has 14 residues. DNA of the CDR3: TGTGCCAGCAGCCGGCTGACAGGGGGCTCTGGCTACACCTTC. This translates into CASSRLTGGSGYTF.

Worth noting for this clone: Other DNA sequences in this specimen translate into the identical CDR3. The chain couples TRBV7-9 to TRBJ2-2; D is perhaps TRBD1 (6 bases). CDR1 and CDR2 from the germline V gene are SEHNR and FQNEAQ (reference sequence). The CDR3 spans 15 residues. Between the trimmed V and J ends, which lost 1 base and 5 bases, there was a span of 11 bases. The DNA of the CDR3 is TGTGCCAGCAGCTTAGGTCAGGGGAATACCGGGGAGCTGTTTTTT. It codes for CASSLGQGNTGELFF.

The genes are TRBV19 and TRBJ2-5, with 7 bases identical to TRBD1. Germline V gene lookup returns CDR1 LNHDA and CDR2 SQIVND (reference sequence). V shed 4 bases and J 5 bases; nucleotides not matched to a gene: 4. The CDR3 contains 13 residues. The CDR3 is CASSTLTGETQYF. CDR3 sequence (DNA): TGTGCCAGTAGTACGTTGACAGGGGAGACCCAGTACTTC.

The chain joins TRBV7-9 to TRBJ2-1; no reliable D call. Looked up from germline, CDR1 is SEHNR and CDR2 is FQNEAQ (reference sequence). Trimming left V 5 bases short and J 0 bases short, with 14 bases between. The CDR3 extends over 16 amino acids. CDR3 bases: TGTGCCAGCAGCCCAGAAGGCGGAAGCTCCTACAATGAGCAGTTCTTC. Encoded protein: CASSPEGGSSYNEQFF.

The chain couples TRBV7-9 to TRBJ2-7; no definite D call. V gave up 8 bases and J gave up 2 bases, with 13 bases separating them. This CDR3 has 13 residues. Germline CDR1 is SEHNR and CDR2 is FQNEAQ (reference sequence). The CDR3 nucleotides read TGTGCCAGCGGGTTAGGCGGCCCCTACGAGCAGTACTTC. Its protein is CASGLGGPYEQYF.

The chain employs TRBV27 and TRBJ1-1; no definite D call. CDR1 and CDR2 (germline): MNHEY, SMNVEV (reference sequence). Trimming left V 4 bases short and J 0 bases short, with 9 bases between. This CDR3 contains 14 residues. This chain's CDR3 is CASSYRNLNTEAFF. CDR3 DNA: TGTGCCAGCAGTTATAGAAACCTGAACACTGAAGCTTTCTTT.

For the CDR3, the DNA is TGTGCCAGCAGTGTTCTTCAGGGCTCTAGAGCTTTCTTT. Its translation is CASSVLQGSRAFF. V gene TRBV2 combines with J gene TRBJ1-1, with a possible D match to TRBD1 (5 bases). The CDR3 runs to 13 residues. Trimming removed 4 bases from V and 10 bases from J, with 16 bases in between. Germline V gene data show CDR1 as SNHLY and CDR2 as FYNNEI.

The rearrangement joins TRBV3-1 (or the pseudogene TRBV3-2) to TRBJ1-2, with D hard to call. Germline CDR1 and CDR2: LGHDT and YNNKEL (reference sequence). V lost 4 bases and J lost 4, with 10 bases in between. The CDR3 covers 13 residues. CDR3 nucleotide sequence: TGTGCCAGCAGCCTAGCATACTCCTATGGCTACACCTTC. It translates to CASSLAYSYGYTF.

This sequence joins TRBV24-1 and TRBJ1-2; possibly TRBD1 for D (5 bases). Germline CDR1 and CDR2: KGHDR and SFDVKD. The ends were cut back, 4 bases at V and 8 bases at J, with 10 bases in the middle. CDR3 length equals 12 residues. CDR3 in DNA: TGTGCCACCAGTGACAGGGCAGGAGGCTACACCTTC. Amino acids: CATSDRAGGYTF.

This chain links TRBV15 with TRBJ1-5, with D unclear. In germline, CDR1 is LNHNV, CDR2 YYDKDF (reference sequence). The CDR3 loop spans 13 amino acids. Trimming pared 8 bases from V and 3 bases from J, leaving 11 bases between. This chain's CDR3 is CATQGSINQPQHF. The CDR3 DNA sequence: TGTGCCACCCAAGGGAGTATCAATCAGCCCCAGCATTTT.

The J gene is TRBJ1-4, the V gene TRBV5-1; 12 positions agree with TRBD1. The CDR3 is 15 residues long. The germline gives CDR1 SGHRS, CDR2 YFSETQ. Trimming cost V 4 bases and J 6 bases; bases outside gene matches: 4. CDR3 coding DNA: TGCGCCAGCAGCCCTGGGACAGGGGGCGATGAAAAACTGTTTTTT. Encoded protein: CASSPGTGGDEKLFF.

The V gene is TRBV30, the J gene TRBJ1-2, with no clear D. The germline CDR1 and CDR2 sequences are GTSNPN and SVGIG (reference sequence). This CDR3 spans 17 amino acids. V was pared by 1 base and J by 0 bases, with 18 bases between. The CDR3 region has the DNA TGTGCCTGGAGTGGAGGAGGCACAGCTAGTTCTAACTATGGCTACACCTTC. Its translation is CAWSGGGTASSNYGYTF.

The chain recombines TRBV9 with TRBJ2-3; TRBD2 aligns across 10 bases. Germline CDR1 SGDLS, CDR2 YYNGEE. This CDR3 spans 16 amino acids. Trimming cost V 7 bases and J 2 bases; bases outside gene matches: 10. The DNA of the CDR3 is TGTGCCAGCTCCCCCTCTAGCGGGAGATTCACAGATACGCAGTATTTT. Protein sequence: CASSPSSGRFTDTQYF.

The V call is TRBV7-6, the J call TRBJ2-1, with 7 bases identical to TRBD2. Germline V gene lookup returns CDR1 SGHVS and CDR2 FNYEAQ. J lost 6 bases, V lost 5 bases, and 7 bases had no gene match. The CDR3 extends over 14 amino acids. The CDR3 loop is CASSANLAVNEQFF. CDR3 in DNA: TGTGCCAGCAGCGCGAACCTAGCGGTCAATGAGCAGTTCTTC.

The J gene is TRBJ2-7, the V gene TRBV14; 10 positions match TRBD1. The germline V gene encodes CDR1 SGHDN and CDR2 FVKESK. The junction had 12 bases not matched to a gene; V was cut back by 0 bases and J by 1 base. The length of the CDR3 is 19 residues. CDR3 coding DNA: TGTGCCAGCAGCCAAGATGGACAGGGGGTGTTTGTCAAGTCCTACGAGCAGTACTTC. Encoded protein: CASSQDGQGVFVKSYEQYF.

The CDR3 sequence is CASSQDLLTKTQYF. The CDR3 DNA follows: TGTGCCAGCAGCCAAGATCTTTTGACTAAGACCCAGTACTTC. The chain links TRBV3-1 (or the pseudogene TRBV3-2) to TRBJ2-5, with D perhaps TRBD2 (5 bases). The V gene lost 0 bases and the J gene lost 6 bases, with 11 bases spanning the gap. Germline V gene data show CDR1 as LGHDT and CDR2 as YNNKEL (reference sequence). The length of the CDR3 is 14 residues.